The rows below give T cell receptor beta chains drawn from one sample of a study of memory CD4+ T cells and cytomegalovirus serostatus. Clones were read by immunoSEQ multiplex PCR, and TCRdb kept only the in-frame ones, dropping some. Among 50,000 to 65,000 clones, around four fifths were seen once, and the ten largest hold 2%. Sequencing was performed on memory CD4+ T cells from blood. The source is an adult in good health and CMV-seropositive. CDR3s include the opening cysteine and the closing phenylalanine or tryptophan. Each record gives: clone size, D gene, J gene, V gene, CDR3 length, CDR3 DNA, CDR3 protein. D genes are given only for firm matches. Part of the rows lack a size; the others show once, few, many or a class for expanded clones.

>NA|NA|TRBJ1-2|TRBV5-1|14
TGCGCCAGCAGCGCCGGCCTTCGGAAGGGTGGCTACACCTTC
CASSAGLRKGGYTF
>NA|NA|TRBJ2-1|TRBV2|15
TGTGCCAGCAGTGGGGTCGGGGGCTCCTACAATGAGCAGTTCTTC
CASSGVGGSYNEQFF
>NA|NA|TRBJ1-1|TRBV7-2|14
TGTGCCAGCAGCCGGGCAGGGGAGGATACTGAAGCTTTCTTT
CASSRAGEDTEAFF
>once|NA|TRBJ1-2|TRBV28|13
TGTGCCAGCAGTTTTGGGCAGACCTATGGCTACACCTTC
CASSFGQTYGYTF
>few|NA|TRBJ2-6|TRBV6-1|13
TGTGCCAGCACGAGGCGTGGGGCCAACGTCCTGACTTTC
CASTRRGANVLTF
>NA|NA|TRBJ2-5|TRBV7-9|14
TGTGCCAGCAGCTTAGACCTCCGGTTGGAGACCCAGTACTTC
CASSLDLRLETQYF
>NA|NA|TRBJ1-2|TRBV2|15
TGTGCCAGCAGTGGACAGCAGGGGTCGTCTTATGGCTACACCTTC
CASSGQQGSSYGYTF
>NA|NA|TRBJ2-3|TRBV7-9|16
TGTGCCAGCAGCCAATCTTTACAGGAAGGCACAGATACGCAGTATTTT
CASSQSLQEGTDTQYF
>NA|NA|TRBJ2-7|TRBV6-1|14
TGTGCCAGCAGTGAATTAGACTTTACCTACGAGCAGTACTTC
CASSELDFTYEQYF
>few|NA|TRBJ2-1|TRBV7-2|13
TGTGCCAGCAGCTCCTACATATACAATGAGCAGTTCTTC
CASSSYIYNEQFF
>NA|NA|TRBJ2-2|TRBV7-3|12
TGTGCCAGCAGCTTACAGTCCGGGGAGCTGTTTTTT
CASSLQSGELFF
>once|NA|TRBJ1-1|TRBV6-1|14
TGTGCCAGCAGTGAACAGGGTAGTAGGACTGAAGCTTTCTTT
CASSEQGSRTEAFF
>once|NA|TRBJ1-4|TRBV19|16
TGTGCCAGTACCACTCTAGGGCGGGGAACGCCGGAAAAACTGTTTTTT
CASTTLGRGTPEKLFF
>NA|NA|TRBJ1-2|TRBV7-2|13
TGTGCCAGCAGCCCCTTCCGGTCGTATGGCTACACCTTC
CASSPFRSYGYTF
>NA|NA|TRBJ1-4|TRBV20-1|11
TGCAGTGCGGACCTTGGCGAAAAACTGTTTTTT
CSADLGEKLFF
>NA|TRBD1|TRBJ2-1|TRBV5-1|15
TGCGCCAGCAGCAATCCCGGGACAGGGGCCCGGAGGGGGTTCTTC
CASSNPGTGARRGFF
>NA|NA|TRBJ2-5|TRBV18|13
TGTGCCAGCTCACCATATGAACGGGAGACCCAGTACTTC
CASSPYERETQYF
>once|TRBD2|TRBJ2-1|TRBV5-1|17
TGCGCCAGCAGCTCTTTAATTGCTAGCGGGACCTACAATGAGCAGTTCTTC
CASSSLIASGTYNEQFF
>NA|TRBD1|TRBJ1-1|TRBV5-6|14
TGTGCCAGCAGCTTGGACAGGGGATTCACTGAAGCTTTCTTT
CASSLDRGFTEAFF
>NA|NA|TRBJ1-5|TRBV28|13
TGTGCCAGCAGTTATCCGCACAATCAGCCCCAGCATTTT
CASSYPHNQPQHF
>NA|NA|TRBJ1-2|TRBV27|15
TGTGCCAGCAGTTTACTTGGGGGGCTAAACTATGGCTACACCTTC
CASSLLGGLNYGYTF
>NA|NA|TRBJ1-5|TRBV19|13
TGTGCCAGTAGTACAATACAGGGCCAGCCCCAGCATTTT
CASSTIQGQPQHF
>NA|TRBD1|TRBJ2-1|TRBV2|15
TGTGCCAGCAGTGAGGGACAGAGAAGCTACAATGAGCAGTTCTTC
CASSEGQRSYNEQFF
>few|NA|TRBJ2-7|TRBV7-2|13
TGTGCCAGCAGCTTAGTTGTAGGGAACGAGCAGTACTTC
CASSLVVGNEQYF
>NA|NA|TRBJ1-1|TRBV18|15
TGTGCCAGCTCGCCACCCTCGGGTGGGCAGGCTGAAGCTTTCTTT
CASSPPSGGQAEAFF
>NA|TRBD2|TRBJ2-3|TRBV2|16
TGTGCCAGCAGTGAGCTTCTAGCGGGAGGACAAGATACGCAGTATTTT
CASSELLAGGQDTQYF
>NA|NA|TRBJ1-1|TRBV7-2|13
TGTGCCAGCAGCTTTCCGCCCGGTCCCGAAGCTTTCTTT
CASSFPPGPEAFF
>NA|NA|TRBJ2-1|TRBV25-1|15
TGTGCCAGCAGTGAAGTTGGTAGCTCCTACAATGAGCAGTTCTTC
CASSEVGSSYNEQFF
>NA|NA|TRBJ1-2|TRBV19|15
TGTGCCAGTAGTGCCGACACCTCATTTTTTTATGGCTACACCTTC
CASSADTSFFYGYTF